This entry concerns a single T cell receptor (beta chain). What it binds is unknown. Libraries were prepared by immunoSEQ multiplex PCR; TCRdb keeps only in-frame clonotypes and omits some of them. Among about 83,000 clones listed, roughly 89% were seen once. The germline V gene encodes CDR1 SEHNR and CDR2 FQNEAQ (reference sequence). This CDR3 is 14 amino acids long. V lost 5 bases, J lost 3 bases, and 3 bases stayed unmatched. The record originates from a study of graft-versus-host responses after intestinal transplantation. Study context: Among the recipients, all got anti-thymocyte globulin induction and then tacrolimus and steroids for 3 to 4 years.

Study-level results: Peak circulating GvH clone levels were associated with early post-transplant HvG declines. Graft-versus-host to host-versus-graft clonal ratios in allografts were high in patients with graft-donor T cell macrochimerism.

The sequenced sample was unstimulated CD4+ T cells sorted from spleen or lymph node cells, obtained before intestinal transplant. The chain couples TRBV7-9 to TRBJ2-5; 10 nucleotides line up with TRBD1. This receptor was identified in a human donor who received an intestinal transplant. CDR3 sequence (DNA): TGTGCCAGCAGCACGGGACAGGGGAAAGAGACCCAGTACTTC. Translation: CASSTGQGKETQYF.